This T cell receptor (beta chain) was identified in a study of blood T cell repertoires in COVID-19 (dated by TCRdb to about 2020). Study-level background: Samples from collaborators originated in the United States, Italy and Spain and spanned both the acute and convalescent phases of COVID-19. The prospective study material was composed of cDNA or gDNA derived from T cells, B-cell-depleted T cells, or PBMCs. Deeply sampled blood TCRbeta repertoires from subjects exposed to, actively infected with, or recovered from COVID-19 were included in the dataset. Samples came from the ongoing ImmuneRACE study (first 160 participants) plus 1,254 subjects from 6 global collaborators. Where HLA class I and class II types were available, the types were taken from metadata supplied by the sample provider, not from assay-based typing. Sample metadata almost always included a de-identified subject ID, COVID-19 status, age in years and sex. The repertoires were made available in a free public database intended to serve as a resource for research on the immune response to SARS-CoV-2.

Enrolling through a virtual design, the prospective study's participants ranged in age from roughly 18 to 89 years and lived across 24 United States geographic areas. In the prospective study, cohorts were assigned on the basis of participant-reported clinical history obtained from a screening survey and a study questionnaire. Recovered participants in ImmuneRACE Cohort 3 were defined as having two consecutive negative NP/OP PCR tests, clearance from a healthcare professional, or resolution of symptoms. Each participant in the prospective study had whole blood, serum and a nasopharyngeal or oropharyngeal swab collected by mobile phlebotomists. Over a roughly 2-month period, participants in the prospective study had the option of providing additional blood draws and questionnaires. Before DNA extraction, blood samples from the prospective study were shipped at room temperature or frozen. What the work shows at the level of the full study, not this receptor alone: The amount of clinical and demographic metadata varied by source and participant and was provided uncurated.

As for this clone: Its specific antigen is unknown. Base qualities are not provided; no much larger clone lies one nucleotide away.

TCRbeta CDR3 regions were amplified from genomic DNA by means of the immunoSEQ Assay, a bias-controlled multiplex PCR. Turning to the authors' computational methods: Nucleated cell counts per sample were estimated from amplification of reference gene primers within the assay. Sequence reads were collapsed and filtered to measure the absolute abundance of every unique TCRbeta CDR3 rearrangement. For each sample, productive Simpson clonality was calculated as the square root of Simpson's diversity index over productive rearrangements. Not all clones reach the TCRdb copy of this immuneACCESS table, which keeps in-frame sequences only. Checked studies attribute under half of the gap to unresolved V genes and leave the rest unexplained. V and J calls and clone size are as listed in that table; D and trimming were resolved from the DNA. The sample has over 120,000 clones on record, about four fifths of them singletons. The ten largest make up about 10% of the sample.

V is cut back by 4 bases and J by 1 base, with 6 bases in the junction unmatched. The germline V gene encodes CDR1 SGHRS and CDR2 YFSETQ. From its cysteine to its phenylalanine, the CDR3 spans 16 amino acids. Only the CDR3 DNA is retained, 48 bases long and in frame from the first base. The receptor's source is a man aged 50 to 59 who had recovered from COVID-19. The material sequenced was PBMCs or T cells enriched from blood (not recorded which). The chain was built from TRBV5-1 and TRBJ2-1; 9 middle bases align to TRBD1. The sequenced DNA: TGCGCCAGCAGCCGCACCGGGACAGGGTCCTACAATGAGCAGTTCTTC. This codes for CASSRTGTGSYNEQFF.